The clone carrying this TCR beta chain was counted between two and nine times. Its matching antigen is unknown. The data belong to a study of beta chain features in type 1 diabetes. Study summary: Examination covered roughly 100,000,000 sorted cells spanning all samples.

Trimming removed 5 bases from V and 6 bases from J; junction bases left unmatched: 11. In germline, CDR1 is SEHNR, CDR2 FQNEAQ (reference sequence). There are 15 residues in the CDR3. Sorting of CD4+ naive, central memory, regulatory and stem cell-like memory cells was performed via CD45RO/CCR7/CD25/CD127/CD95/CD27. cDNA synthesis used the whole RNA isolate, giving expressed TCRB sequences. The average read count of naive, central memory and regulatory T cell samples was 3 million to 4 million. The method was immunoSEQ multiplex PCR; TCRdb's version includes in-frame clones alone and lacks a portion of them. The repertoire includes about 640,000 clones, 9.5% to 15% of them detected once, and more than 0.09% sits in the top ten. Overall study results and limits: Researchers report that Type 1 diabetes patients had moderately but significantly shorter TCRB CDR3s across all four CD4+ subsets.

This chain uses TRBV7-9 with TRBJ2-3, with 7 positions matching TRBD2. This clonotype originated in a man aged 25 to 40 with type 1 diabetes. The sequenced sample was naive CD4+ T cells from blood. DNA of the CDR3: TGTGCCAGCAGCCTGACTAGCAGCCAGTCGGATACGCAGTATTTT. This codes for CASSLTSSQSDTQYF.